This T cell receptor beta chain was observed in a study of blood T cell repertoires in COVID-19. Background on the study: The United States, Italy and Spain were the sources of the acute and convalescent COVID-19 samples.

V dropped 6 bases and J dropped 5 bases, with 13 bases sitting between them. The CDR3 has 13 residues. Sequenced by immunoSEQ multiplex PCR; TCRdb stores in-frame clones only, minus some. The table lists roughly 280,000 clones, roughly 91% of them singletons. The sequenced material came from PBMCs or T cells enriched from blood (not recorded which). This rearrangement joins TRBV12-3 or TRBV12-4 to TRBJ1-1, with a weak D call TRBD1 (5 bases). This receptor was taken from an older woman who had recovered from COVID-19. CDR3 sequence reads: CASSMDTRTEAFF. The CDR3 region has the DNA TGTGCCAGCAGCATGGACACGAGGACTGAAGCTTTCTTT.